This T cell receptor (beta chain) was observed in a study of cytomegalovirus exposure and HLA in healthy donors. Whole-study results and caveats: Across donors, most TCRs were seen rarely, yet some public ones were widespread. Diagnosis of cytomegalovirus status made by the classifier reportedly showed high specificity and sensitivity.

In the PCR, 60 Vbeta and 13 Jbeta primers were used. The repertoire was sequenced with immunoSEQ multiplex PCR; TCRdb's copy has only in-frame clones and lacks some. Recorded for this sample: 34,000 or so clones. Note on this clone: Its antigen is not known.

This CDR3 comprises 14 residues. Germline values: CDR1 SNHLY, CDR2 FYNNEI. The V end lost 4 bases, the J end lost 8 bases, and 12 bases lay between the germline ends. The TCR was taken from a female donor in good health and CMV-seronegative. The sequencing sample was made of PBMCs. The V and J genes are TRBV2 and TRBJ1-6, with D unresolved. CDR3 DNA sequence: TGTGCCAGCAGTGTGCTACCTGAGGATTCACCCCTCCACTTT. It yields the protein CASSVLPEDSPLHF. Full variable domain (remainder filled in from reference TRBV2 and TRBJ1-6): EPEVTQTPSHQVTQMGQEVILRCVPISNHLYFYWYRQILGQKVEFLVSFYNNEISEKSEIFDDQFSVERPDGSNFTLKIRSTKLEDSAMYFCASSVLPEDSPLHFGNGTRLTVT.